The T cell receptor (beta chain) described here comes from a study of blood T cell repertoires in COVID-19. Study at large: PBMCs, B-cell-depleted T cells, or T cells provided the cDNA or gDNA that made up the material.

The participants were between about 18 and 95 years old and came from about two dozen US areas. Cohort assignment relied on participant-reported clinical history. Original handling: Using reference gene primer amplification, nucleated cell counts were estimated. Using immunoSEQ multiplex PCR, the repertoire was profiled, and TCRdb retains in-frame clones only, with some absent. V, J and clone size reflect that table, while D and trimming were determined from the DNA. Counted here are about 320,000 clones, 90% occurring once; the ten biggest clones make up 3.9%. CDR3 size: 14 residues. CDR1 SGHTA and CDR2 FQGNSA come from the germline V gene. Trimming took 5 bases from V and 5 from J; bases not matched to a gene: 5.

Sequencing used PBMCs or T cells enriched from blood (not recorded which). The TCR was taken from a woman younger than 45 who had been exposed to COVID-19. The V gene is TRBV7-2, the J gene TRBJ1-5, with 8 nucleotides matching TRBD1. The CDR3, as DNA: TGTGCCAGCAGCGCCGGACAGGGCTATCAGCCCCAGCATTTT. Amino acid sequence: CASSAGQGYQPQHF. The whole variable domain, remainder taken from reference TRBV7-2 and TRBJ1-5, is GAGVSQSPSNKVTEKGKDVELRCDPISGHTALYWYRQSLGQGLEFLIYFQGNSAPDKSGLPSDRFSAERTGGSVSTLTIQRTQQEDSAVYLCASSAGQGYQPQHFGDGTRLSIL.